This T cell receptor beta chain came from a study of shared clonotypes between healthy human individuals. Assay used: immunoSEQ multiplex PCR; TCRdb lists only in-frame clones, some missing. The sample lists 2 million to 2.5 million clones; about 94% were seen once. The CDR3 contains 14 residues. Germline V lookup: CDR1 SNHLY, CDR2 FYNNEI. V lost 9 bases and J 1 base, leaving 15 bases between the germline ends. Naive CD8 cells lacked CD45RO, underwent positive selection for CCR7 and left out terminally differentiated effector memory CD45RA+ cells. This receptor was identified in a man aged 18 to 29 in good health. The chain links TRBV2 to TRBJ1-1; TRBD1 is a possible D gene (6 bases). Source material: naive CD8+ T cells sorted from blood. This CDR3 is CASDTDRTNTEAFF. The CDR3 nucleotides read TGTGCCAGTGATACTGACAGGACGAACACTGAAGCTTTCTTT.